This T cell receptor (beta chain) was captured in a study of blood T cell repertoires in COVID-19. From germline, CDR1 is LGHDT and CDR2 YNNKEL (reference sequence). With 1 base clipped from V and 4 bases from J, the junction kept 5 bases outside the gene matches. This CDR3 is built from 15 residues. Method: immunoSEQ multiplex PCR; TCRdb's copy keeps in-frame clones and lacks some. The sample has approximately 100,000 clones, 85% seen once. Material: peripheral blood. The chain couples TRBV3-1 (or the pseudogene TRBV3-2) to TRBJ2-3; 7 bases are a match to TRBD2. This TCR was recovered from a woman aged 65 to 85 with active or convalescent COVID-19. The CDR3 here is CASSQGIGGADTQYF. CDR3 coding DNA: TGTGCCAGCAGCCAAGGGATTGGGGGGGCAGATACGCAGTATTTT.